A selection of T cell receptor beta chains follows, all from one sample in a study of CD8+CD57+ T cells in acquired aplastic anemia. TCRdb re-called the reads through MiXCR, storing one row per CDR3 protein. This sample has 350,000 to 450,000 distinct CDR3 sequences, with 65% to 80% found just once. The sample comprised sorted CD4+, CD8+, or CD8+CD57+ T cells (not recorded which) from PBMCs. All receptors derive from a human donor in good health, serving as a control. Each CDR3 is given with its conserved first and last residue. The order of the fields is J gene, V gene, clone size, D gene, CDR3 DNA, CDR3 protein. The D gene is left open where the match is weak. Only part of the rows carry a size: once, few, many, or a class if the clone is expanded.

TRBJ2-1 TRBV10-3 few . TGTGCCATCAAGGGAATAGGGAATGAGCAGTTCTTC CAIKGIGNEQFF
TRBJ1-6 TRBV2 few . TGTGCCAGCGAGGGATCGTATAATTCACCCCTCCACTTT CASEGSYNSPLHF
TRBJ2-3 TRBV20-1 . . TGCAGTGCTAGAGGAAATAACACTGATCCGCAGTATTTT CSARGNNTDPQYF
TRBJ2-1 TRBV20-1 many . TGCAGTGCCACCTCCGGGGGTGAACCTACAAATGAGCAGTTCTTC CSATSGGEPTNEQFF
TRBJ1-2 TRBV5-4 . . TGTGCCAGCAGCCTCGGACCGAATGGCTACACCTTC CASSLGPNGYTF
TRBJ2-7 TRBV30 many . TGTGCCTGGTGTCGGGGACACAACGAGCAGTACTTC CAWCRGHNEQYF
TRBJ1-1 TRBV2 . . TGTGCCAGCCATCGTAAGGGGGATGGTGAAGCTTTCTTT CASHRKGDGEAFF
TRBJ2-7 TRBV19 many TRBD2 TGTGCCAGTAGTATGGGACTAGCGGGGGGAACTTACTCCTACGAGCAGTACTTC CASSMGLAGGTYSYEQYF
TRBJ2-5 TRBV7-9 . . TGTGCCAGCAGCGCCGTCGGGGGGCGCAAATATACGCAGGAGACCCAGTACTTC CASSAVGGRKYTQETQYF
TRBJ1-6 TRBV4-1 many . TGCGCCAGCAGCCAAGGCGGGGGACCAACTAATTCACCCCTCCACTTT CASSQGGGPTNSPLHF
TRBJ2-7 TRBV20-1 few TRBD1 TGCAGTGCTAGGGGGACAGGGGTAACTAGGGAGGAGTACTTC CSARGTGVTREEYF
TRBJ1-2 TRBV10-3 . . TGTGCCATCAGTGAGGGTGGGAACTATGGCTACACCTTC CAISEGGNYGYTF
TRBJ1-5 TRBV6-1 many . TGTGCCAGCAGTGATAGGGCCTATCAGCCCCAGCATTTT CASSDRAYQPQHF
TRBJ1-6 TRBV12-3/TRBV12-4 many . TGTGCCAGCAGTTTAGGCGTGGACTACTCACCCCTCCACTTT CASSLGVDYSPLHF
TRBJ2-2 TRBV9 . . TGTGCCAGCAGTCGGCAGGGTAGTATAGCAGGGGAGCTGTTTTTT CASSRQGSIAGELFF
TRBJ2-2 TRBV14 many . TGTGCCAGCAGCCAAGATCTTGGGAACACCGGGGAGCTGTTTTTT CASSQDLGNTGELFF
TRBJ2-6 TRBV9 once TRBD1 TGTGCCAGCAGCCGAGGGACAGCGACAAGCTCTGTGGCCAACGTCCTGACTTTC CASSRGTATSSVANVLTF
TRBJ1-4 TRBV2 once . TGTGCCAGCAGCTTAGCAGGCCAAAGTAATGAAAAGCTGTTTTTT CASSLAGQSNEKLFF
TRBJ2-3 TRBV4-1 . . TGCGCCAGCAGCCAAGTTGGCACAGATACGCAGTATTTT CASSQVGTDTQYF
TRBJ1-4 TRBV27 many . TGTGCCAGCAGTCCCCGTTTAGCAACTAATGAAAAACTGTTTTTT CASSPRLATNEKLFF
TRBJ1-2 TRBV7-3 . . TGTGCTAGCAGCCTATCCGGGGCGGGTCCGCAGGGCTTCACCTTC CASSLSGAGPQGFTF
TRBJ2-1 TRBV7-9 . . . CDSSCYICSARDGRQGADEQFF
TRBJ2-1 TRBV20-1 many . TGCAGCCCGATTCCTAGCGCCAACAATGAGCAGTTCTTC CSPIPSANNEQFF
TRBJ2-1 TRBV7-3 . TRBD1 TGTGCCAGCAGCCCTCGACAGGGGGCCTATGGCTACACCTTCTTC CASSPRQGAYGYTFF
TRBJ2-5 TRBV20-1 . TRBD1 TGCAGTGCGCCTGACAGGGGCTGGGAGACCCAGTACTTC CSAPDRGWETQYF
TRBJ1-3 TRBV7-3 . . TGTGCCAGCAGCTTAGTTTCGGGTGGGAACAATATGCAGTTT CASSLVSGGNNMQF
TRBJ1-2 TRBV12-3/TRBV12-4 many TRBD1 TGTGCCAGCAGTACCGGAGGGGGCAATGGCTACACCTTC CASSTGGGNGYTF
TRBJ1-6 TRBV20-1 . . TGCAGTGCTAGAGGAGCGGGGGTGAATTCACCCCTCCACTTT CSARGAGVNSPLHF
TRBJ2-7 TRBV7-7 many . TGTGCTAGCAGCTACCGTCGGACTCTGACCTACGAGCAGTACTTC CASSYRRTLTYEQYF
TRBJ2-3 TRBV10-1 few . TGCGCCAGCAGTGGCTATTCAGATACGCAGTATTTT CASSGYSDTQYF
TRBJ1-2 TRBV5-1 once TRBD1 TGCGCCAGCAGCTTGGGAGGTCAGGGGGTAGATGGCTACACCTTC CASSLGGQGVDGYTF
TRBJ2-2 TRBV19 few . TGTGCCAGTAAGGGACAATCGAACACCGGGGAGCTGTTTTTT CASKGQSNTGELFF
TRBJ2-5 TRBV19 . TRBD2 TGTGCCAGTAGTCCATTCAGGGGACTAGCGGGGGGAGGTGAGACCCAGTACTTC CASSPFRGLAGGGETQYF
TRBJ2-2 TRBV7-2 many TRBD2 TGTGCCAGCAGCCTGGGACTAGCGGGGGCTATAACCGGGGAGCTGTTTTTT CASSLGLAGAITGELFF
TRBJ1-5 TRBV7-2 . . TGTGCCAGCAGCCCGAGGGCAGGAAGGAACTATGGCTACCATTTT CASSPRAGRNYGYHF
TRBJ2-7 TRBV12-3/TRBV12-4 . . TGTGCCAGCAGCTCAGTTCCTTACGAGCAGTACTTC CASSSVPYEQYF
TRBJ1-6 TRBV10-3 . . TGTGCCATCCGCCCGGGGGTCTCCTCACCCCTCCACTTT CAIRPGVSSPLHF
TRBJ1-4 TRBV6-9 . . TGTGCCAGCAGTAGAGCCTGGGCCGCAACTAATGAAAAACTGTTTTTT CASSRAWAATNEKLFF
TRBJ1-1 TRBV7-2 . . TGTGCCAGCAGCTCGGACGGGCCGGGGGGGGACACTGAAGCTTTCTTT CASSSDGPGGDTEAFF
TRBJ2-1 TRBV29-1 . TRBD1 TGCAGCGTTGAAGGGACAGGGATCTCCTACAATGAGCAGTTCTTC CSVEGTGISYNEQFF
TRBJ2-2 TRBV6-1 many . TGTGCCAGCACCTTTTCAGGGACGAACACCGGGGAGCTGTTTTTT CASTFSGTNTGELFF
TRBJ1-6 TRBV11-2 . . TGTGCCAGCAGCTTAGGAGTGGTAGCCTATAATTCACCCCTCCACTTT CASSLGVVAYNSPLHF
TRBJ2-5 TRBV27 many . TGTGCCAGCAGTTACGGGAGACAAGAGACCCAGTACTTC CASSYGRQETQYF
TRBJ2-5 TRBV14 . . TGTGCCAGCAGCCAAGGGTTATACAGGACTACAGAGACCCAGTACTTC CASSQGLYRTTETQYF
TRBJ2-1 TRBV7-2 . . TGTGCCAGCAGCAGCAACCGCGGAGTGAGCTCCTACAATGAGCAGTTCTTC CASSSNRGVSSYNEQFF
TRBJ1-1 TRBV19 . . TGTGCCAGTAGTACCTACCAGGGACTTGCTCACACTGAAGCTTTCTTT CASSTYQGLAHTEAFF
TRBJ1-1 TRBV12-3/TRBV12-4 many TRBD1 TGTGCCAGCAGAAGACAGGGAATGGCGACTGAAGCTTTCTTT CASRRQGMATEAFF
TRBJ2-3 TRBV11-3 . TRBD2 TGTGCCAGCAGCTTAGTGGCGGGGGGCCGGACAGATACGCAGTATTTT CASSLVAGGRTDTQYF
TRBJ1-1 TRBV7-9 . . TGTGCCAGCACGCCGAGACGGCCCAGCACTGAGGGTTTGTTT CASTPRRPSTEGLF
TRBJ1-1 TRBV9 . . TGTGCCAGCAGCGAAACAGCTAATTCACCCCTCCACTCTTTCTTT CASSETANSPLHSFF